This T cell receptor beta chain was recorded in a study of blood T cell repertoires in COVID-19. On the study more broadly: Samples representing acute and convalescent COVID-19 were sourced from the United States, Italy and Spain.

Authors' data handling: It was from reference gene primer amplification that nucleated cell counts were estimated. Clones were sequenced by immunoSEQ multiplex PCR, and TCRdb holds only the in-frame ones, with some missing. That table furnishes V, J and clone size, whereas the DNA furnished D and trimming. The sample records about 62,000 clones, around 80% being singletons. CDR3 length: 12 residues. From germline, CDR1 is LGHDT and CDR2 YNNKEL (reference sequence). Trimming took 6 bases from V and 9 from J, leaving 14 bases between them. Source material: peripheral blood. The V and J genes are TRBV3-1 (or the pseudogene TRBV3-2) and TRBJ1-1; D call uncertain. The clonotype comes from a human donor in a cohort sampled during active COVID-19. CDR3 loop: CASSKSGEKAFF. For the CDR3, the DNA is TGTGCCAGCAGTAAATCCGGGGAAAAAGCTTTCTTT.